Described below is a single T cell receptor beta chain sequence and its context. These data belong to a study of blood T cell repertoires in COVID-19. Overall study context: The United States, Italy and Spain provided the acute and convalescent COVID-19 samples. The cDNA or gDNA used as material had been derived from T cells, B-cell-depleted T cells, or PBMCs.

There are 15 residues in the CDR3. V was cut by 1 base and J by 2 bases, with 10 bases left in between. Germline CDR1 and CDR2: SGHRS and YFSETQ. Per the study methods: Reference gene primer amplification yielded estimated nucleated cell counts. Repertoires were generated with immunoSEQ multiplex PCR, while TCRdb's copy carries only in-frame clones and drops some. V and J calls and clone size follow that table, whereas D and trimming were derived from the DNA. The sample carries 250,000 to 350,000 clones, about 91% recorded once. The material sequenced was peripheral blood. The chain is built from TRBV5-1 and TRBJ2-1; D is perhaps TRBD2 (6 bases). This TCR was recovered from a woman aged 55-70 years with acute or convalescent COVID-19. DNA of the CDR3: TGCGCCAGCAGCTTGAGAGGCGGGACCTACAATGAGCAGTTCTTC. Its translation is CASSLRGGTYNEQFF.